Listed here are 19 T cell receptor beta chains from one sample, sequenced in a study of identical twins (dated by TCRdb to about 2016). Library generation was performed with 5' RACE. Sequencer: Illumina HiSeq 2000. The public sequencing data were trimmed at Q25 with fastp and processed into clonotypes with MiXCR by TCRdb, which kept only in-frame beta chains. Here each entry gathers all rows of one CDR3 protein and keeps the most common genes and DNA. The sample table lists about 810,000 distinct CDR3 sequences, around 12% of them with a count of one. Of the sample, around 1.5% is held by the ten largest clones. The same sample was also studied in work on yellow fever vaccine responses in identical twins.

Sequencing was performed on PBMCs. Receptor source: a woman younger than 35 in good health.

The chain couples TRBV2 to TRBJ2-2; D call uncertain. CDR3 length equals 14 residues. Germline values: CDR1 SNHLY, CDR2 FYNNEI. Trimming left V 4 bases short and J 1 base short, with 7 bases between. CDR3 in amino acids: CASSGHLNTGELFF. CDR3 bases: TGTGCCAGCAGTGGACACCTGAACACCGGGGAGCTGTTTTTT.

The chain links TRBV5-1 to TRBJ2-7; TRBD1 matches 9 bases. The CDR3 is made up of 15 amino acids. Germline V gene data show CDR1 as SGHRS and CDR2 as YFSETQ. The V gene end was trimmed by 3 bases and the J gene end by 3 bases; junction bases not matched to a gene: 7. CDR3 region: CASSSDRGVLYEQYF. The CDR3 region has the DNA TGCGCCAGCAGCTCGGACAGGGGTGTTCTCTACGAGCAGTACTTC.

A few counts support this clonotype. The gene calls are TRBV20-1 and TRBJ2-2; 8 bases map to TRBD2. Trimming at V came to 1 base and at J to 6 bases, leaving 4 bases not matched to a gene. From germline, CDR1 is DFQATT and CDR2 SNEGSKA (reference sequence). This CDR3 region has 14 residues. CDR3 nucleotide sequence: TGCAGTGCTAGAGGTGTAGCGGGATCCGGGGAGCTGTTTTTT. Translated, it gives CSARGVAGSGELFF.

This clonotype was recorded many times. The chain carries TRBV20-1 and TRBJ2-1, with a possible D match to TRBD2 (5 bases). The CDR3 spans 14 residues. Germline V CDR1 and CDR2: DFQATT, SNEGSKA (reference sequence). Trimming stripped 2 bases from V and 5 bases from J, with 13 bases between. The CDR3 DNA is TGCAGTGCTAGAAGCCTAGTGGGAGACAATGAGCAGTTCTTC. It codes for CSARSLVGDNEQFF.

This clonotype was observed a few times. DNA of the CDR3: TGCAGCGTTGGGGGTAGTTCGGATACGCAGTATTTT. The encoded protein is CSVGGSSDTQYF. The gene calls are TRBV29-1 and TRBJ2-3, with D unclear. The V and J ends lost 4 bases and 6 bases respectively, with 11 bases between them. The CDR3 loop spans 12 amino acids. The V gene's germline CDR1 is SQVTM and CDR2 ANQGSEA.

The rearrangement uses TRBV5-1 and TRBJ2-2; a weak D match, TRBD2 (6 bases). The V end was cut by 3 bases, the J end by 0 bases, with 9 bases between. The CDR3 spans 15 residues. Germline assignment: CDR1 SGHRS and CDR2 YFSETQ. Here the CDR3 reads CASSSAGTNTGELFF. In DNA, the CDR3 is TGCGCCAGCAGCTCGGCGGGAACGAACACCGGGGAGCTGTTTTTT.

The table lists this clonotype with a few counts. V gene TRBV6-5 combines with J gene TRBJ2-3; 9 nucleotides agree with TRBD1. The CDR3 loop spans 12 amino acids. With 6 bases clipped from V and 12 bases from J, the junction kept 7 bases outside the gene matches. Germline V gene data show CDR1 as MNHEY and CDR2 as SVGAGI. The CDR3 DNA reads as TGTGCCAGCAGAAGAACAGGGGGCGCTCAGTATTTT. This translates into CASRRTGGAQYF.

There are many counts of this clonotype. J is TRBJ2-2 and V is TRBV4-1; TRBD2 aligns across 10 bases. This CDR3 has 17 amino acids. Germline CDR1 reads MGHRA; CDR2 reads YSYEKL. V was clipped by 4 bases and J by 4 bases; unmatched bases: 9. The CDR3 loop is CASSPPAGGRITGELFF. The CDR3 coding sequence is TGCGCCAGCAGCCCACCAGCGGGGGGGCGTATCACCGGGGAGCTGTTTTTT.

This clonotype was counted between two and nine times. The J gene is TRBJ2-1, the V gene TRBV5-1; 10 nucleotides match TRBD1. The CDR3 is 14 amino acids. Losses at the gene ends were 0 bases for V and 10 bases for J; bases not matched to a gene: 4. CDR1 is SGHRS, CDR2 YFSETQ, per germline. CDR3 DNA: TGCGCCAGCAGCTTGGGACAGGGGGCTTCGGAGCAGTTCTTC. Its translation is CASSLGQGASEQFF. Full variable domain (outside the CDR3, taken from reference TRBV5-1 and TRBJ2-1): KAGVTQTPRYLIKTRGQQVTLSCSPISGHRSVSWYQQTPGQGLQFLFEYFSETQRNKGNFPGRFSGRQFSNSRSEMNVSTLELGDSALYLCASSLGQGASEQFFGPGTRLTVL.

The chain combines TRBV6-5 with TRBJ2-1, with a weak D call TRBD2 (7 bases). Trimming cost V 3 bases and J 3 bases, with 21 bases left between them. This CDR3 contains 18 residues. CDR1 MNHEY and CDR2 SVGAGI come from the germline V gene. CDR3 nucleotide sequence: TGTGCCAGCAGTTATCGGGGGGCTCGAGTTCTAGACTACAATGAGCAGTTCTTC. It translates to CASSYRGARVLDYNEQFF.

This clonotype was counted many times. The J gene is TRBJ1-1, the V gene TRBV25-1; D remains ambiguous. The CDR3 is 13 residues long. V was trimmed by 4 bases and J by 1 base, leaving 7 bases between them. Germline loops: CDR1 MGHDK, CDR2 SYGVNS. The CDR3 reads CASSVGKNTEAFF. In DNA, the CDR3 is TGTGCCAGCAGTGTGGGGAAGAACACTGAAGCTTTCTTT.

V gene TRBV10-3 combines with J gene TRBJ2-1; 7 positions match TRBD2. CDR3 length: 14 amino acids. The V gene's germline CDR1 is ENHRY and CDR2 SYGVKD. V lost 11 bases and J lost 0; bases outside the gene matches: 7. For the CDR3, the DNA is TGTGCCTCGGGGGGTACCGCCTCCTACAATGAGCAGTTCTTC. Its translation is CASGGTASYNEQFF.

This clonotype was counted only a few times. The chain combines TRBV28 with TRBJ2-7; 10 nucleotides align to TRBD2. This CDR3 is built from 17 residues. After removal of 1 base from V and 0 bases from J, the junction contained 6 bases not matched to a gene. The germline CDR1 and CDR2 sequences are MDHEN and SYDVKM. Here the CDR3 DNA reads TGTGCCAGCAGTTTATTTACTAGCGGGGTGCGCTCCTACGAGCAGTACTTC. It codes for CASSLFTSGVRSYEQYF.

There are a few counts of this clonotype. V and J are TRBV10-3 and TRBJ2-1, with 10 bases matching TRBD2. The CDR3 totals 15 residues. Unmatched junction bases numbered 7, after V lost 3 bases and J lost 8 bases. Germline CDR1 and CDR2: ENHRY and SYGVKD. CDR3 in amino acids: CAISDGTSVGDEQFF. The DNA for the CDR3 is TGTGCCATCAGTGACGGGACTAGCGTCGGCGATGAGCAGTTCTTC.

This clonotype was counted only a few times. CDR3 region: CASSFLAGGLYYEQYV. The CDR3 nucleotides are TGCGCCAGCAGCTTTTTAGCGGGGGGCCTCTACTACGAGCAGTACGTC. V usage is TRBV4-1 and J usage is TRBJ2-7, with TRBD2 matching over 10 bases. Germline V gene sequence: CDR1 MGHRA, CDR2 YSYEKL. With V trimmed by 5 bases and J by 3 bases, 10 bases remained unmatched. The CDR3 covers 16 residues.

The chain carries TRBV12-3 or TRBV12-4 and TRBJ1-6; TRBD1 aligns across 10 bases. Trimming cost V 5 bases and J 7 bases; bases outside gene matches: 5. CDR3 length: 15 residues. The CDR3 protein is CASSPSTGGNSPLHF. For the CDR3, the DNA is TGTGCCAGCAGTCCATCGACAGGGGGCAATTCACCCCTCCACTTT.

The chain links TRBV10-3 to TRBJ1-2, with D perhaps TRBD1 (5 bases). Per germline, CDR1 ENHRY and CDR2 SYGVKD. The CDR3 spans 15 residues. V was trimmed by 8 bases and J by 9 bases, leaving 25 bases between them. Here the CDR3 reads CAIGRGTNKVESYTF. In nucleotides, the CDR3 is TGTGCCATCGGACGGGGCACGAATAAAGTAGAAAGCTACACCTTC.

In this sample, this clonotype turned up a few times. J is TRBJ2-1 and V is TRBV27, with TRBD2 matching over 7 bases. Trimming took 6 bases from V and 1 from J; bases not matched to a gene: 6. This CDR3 has 15 residues. Germline assignment: CDR1 MNHEY and CDR2 SMNVEV (reference sequence). The CDR3 DNA is TGTGCCAGCAGAGGCGGGAGAAGTTCCTACAATGAGCAGTTCTTC. Translating gives CASRGGRSSYNEQFF.

The chain joins TRBV5-5 to TRBJ2-5; D not resolved. Between the trimmed V and J ends, which lost 0 bases and 0 bases, there was a span of 12 bases. The CDR3 runs 16 residues. CDR1 and CDR2 (germline): SGHKS, YYEKEE (reference sequence). CDR3 in DNA: TGTGCCAGCAGCTTGGTTTCCGAAGGACACCAAGAGACCCAGTACTTC. Its protein product is CASSLVSEGHQETQYF.